These 8 T cell receptor beta chains were all obtained from the same sample, sequenced in a study of blood T cell repertoires in COVID-19. Clones were read by immunoSEQ multiplex PCR, and TCRdb kept only the in-frame ones, dropping some. The sample consists of 250,000 to 350,000 clones, about 92% of them appearing once. The sample taken for sequencing was PBMCs or T cells enriched from blood (not recorded which). The receptors originated from a woman under 40 who had recovered from COVID-19.

The J gene is TRBJ1-1, the V gene TRBV19; 8 bases are a match to TRBD1. Germline CDR1 is LNHDA and CDR2 is SQIVND (reference sequence). The CDR3 has 12 residues. Trimming cost V 9 bases and J 7 bases; bases outside gene matches: 7. The CDR3 DNA is TGTGCCAGCGGCGGACAGGGCTTTGAAGCTTTCTTT. It translates to CASGGQGFEAFF.

V and J are TRBV7-8 and TRBJ1-1; D is ambiguous. CDR3 size: 16 residues. The V and J ends lost 5 bases and 0 bases respectively, with 16 bases between them. The germline V gene has CDR1 SGHVS and CDR2 FQNEAQ. CDR3 region: CASSPLSPTLNTEAFF. The CDR3 coding sequence is TGTGCCAGCAGCCCCCTATCGCCTACTTTGAACACTGAAGCTTTCTTT.

The V gene is TRBV27, the J gene TRBJ2-1, with a tentative D call TRBD2 (5 bases). With 6 bases removed from V and 0 bases from J, the gap between germline ends came to 12 bases. The CDR3 sequence is 15 residues long. Germline V gene sequence: CDR1 MNHEY, CDR2 SMNVEV (reference sequence). In DNA form, the CDR3 reads TGTGCCAGCAGACGTACTAGGAGCTCCTACAATGAGCAGTTCTTC. The encoded protein is CASRRTRSSYNEQFF.

This chain connects TRBV28 to TRBJ2-1, with a tentative D call TRBD2 (6 bases). With 2 bases removed from V and 10 bases from J, the gap between germline ends came to 9 bases. Per the germline V gene, CDR1 is MDHEN and CDR2 is SYDVKM. This CDR3 contains 12 residues. The CDR3 coding sequence is TGTGCCAGCAGTTTAAAGGGGAGGGAGCAGTTCTTC. It specifies CASSLKGREQFF.

This chain uses TRBV11-3 with TRBJ2-7; 10 bases match TRBD1. Germline V lookup: CDR1 SGHNT, CDR2 YENEEA. Trimming at V came to 5 bases and at J to 6 bases, leaving 7 bases not matched to a gene. The CDR3 has 14 residues. The CDR3 is CASSPGTGDVEQYF. Here the CDR3 DNA reads TGTGCCAGCAGCCCCGGGACAGGGGATGTCGAGCAGTACTTC. The whole variable domain, filled in from reference TRBV11-3 and TRBJ2-7, reads EAGVVQSPRYKIIEKKQPVAFWCNPISGHNTLYWYLQNLGQGPELLIRYENEEAVDDSQLPKDRFSAERLKGVDSTLKIQPAELGDSAVYLCASSPGTGDVEQYFGPGTRLTVT.

The gene calls are TRBV27 and TRBJ1-6; D not resolved. In germline, CDR1 is MNHEY, CDR2 SMNVEV (reference sequence). The germline V and J ends were trimmed by 1 base and 9 bases, with 7 bases remaining between them. The CDR3 extends over 13 amino acids. The CDR3 protein is CASSLLGSSPLHF. Written as DNA, the CDR3 is TGTGCCAGCAGTTTATTGGGGAGTTCACCCCTCCACTTT.

The chain uses TRBV12-3 or TRBV12-4 and TRBJ2-7; 13 bases agree with TRBD2. The CDR3 has 13 residues. Trimming at V came to 10 bases and at J to 6 bases, leaving 6 bases not matched to a gene. For the CDR3, the DNA is TGTGCCATACGGACTAGCGGGAGTATCGAGCAGTACTTC. Its translation: CAIRTSGSIEQYF.

The rearrangement joins TRBV7-3 to TRBJ2-1; 7 bases align to TRBD2. Germline CDR1 and CDR2: SGHTA and FQGTGA. This CDR3 region has 15 residues. After removal of 0 bases from V and 5 bases from J, the junction contained 4 bases not matched to a gene. The CDR3: CASSLTRTRDNEQFF. The CDR3 coding sequence is TGTGCCAGCAGCTTAACGAGGACTAGGGACAATGAGCAGTTCTTC. The whole variable domain, remainder taken from reference TRBV7-3 and TRBJ2-1, is GAGVSQTPSNKVTEKGKYVELRCDPISGHTALYWYRQSLGQGPEFLIYFQGTGAADDSGLPNDRFFAVRPEGSVSTLKIQRTERGDSAVYLCASSLTRTRDNEQFFGPGTRLTVL.